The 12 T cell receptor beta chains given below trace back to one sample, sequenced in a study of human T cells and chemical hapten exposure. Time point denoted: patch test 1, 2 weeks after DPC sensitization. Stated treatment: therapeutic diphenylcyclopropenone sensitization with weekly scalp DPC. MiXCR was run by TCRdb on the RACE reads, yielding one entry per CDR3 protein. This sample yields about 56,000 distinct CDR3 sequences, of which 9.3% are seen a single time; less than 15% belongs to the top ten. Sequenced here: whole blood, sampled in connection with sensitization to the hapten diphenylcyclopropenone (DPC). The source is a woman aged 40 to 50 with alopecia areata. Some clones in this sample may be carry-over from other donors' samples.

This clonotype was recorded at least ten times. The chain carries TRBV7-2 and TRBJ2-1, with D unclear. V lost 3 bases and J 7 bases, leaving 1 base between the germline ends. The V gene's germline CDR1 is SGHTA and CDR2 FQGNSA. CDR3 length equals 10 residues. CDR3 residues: CASSFNEQFF. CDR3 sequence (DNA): TGTGCCAGCAGCTTTAATGAGCAGTTCTTC.

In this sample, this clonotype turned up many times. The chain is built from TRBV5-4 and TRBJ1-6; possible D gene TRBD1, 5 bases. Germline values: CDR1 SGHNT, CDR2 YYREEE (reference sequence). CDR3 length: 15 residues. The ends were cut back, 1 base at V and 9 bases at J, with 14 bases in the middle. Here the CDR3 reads CASSLSKGRGSPLHF. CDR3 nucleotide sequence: TGTGCCAGCAGCTTGTCCAAGGGGCGCGGTTCACCCCTCCACTTT.

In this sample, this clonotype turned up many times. CDR3 amino acids: CASSSKVTYEQYF. The CDR3 coding sequence is TGTGCCAGCAGCTCTAAAGTAACCTACGAGCAGTACTTC. This chain uses TRBV7-9 with TRBJ2-7; D not certain. This CDR3 has 13 residues. Per the germline V gene, CDR1 is SEHNR and CDR2 is FQNEAQ (reference sequence). The germline V and J ends were trimmed by 4 bases and 2 bases, with 9 bases remaining between them.

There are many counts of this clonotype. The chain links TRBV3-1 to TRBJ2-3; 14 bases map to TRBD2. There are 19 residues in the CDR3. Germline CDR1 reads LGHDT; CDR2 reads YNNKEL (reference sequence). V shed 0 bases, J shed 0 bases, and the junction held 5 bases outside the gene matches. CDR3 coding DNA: TGTGCCAGCAGCCAAGATCGGACTAGCGGGGGGCTTAGCACAGATACGCAGTATTTT. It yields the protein CASSQDRTSGGLSTDTQYF.

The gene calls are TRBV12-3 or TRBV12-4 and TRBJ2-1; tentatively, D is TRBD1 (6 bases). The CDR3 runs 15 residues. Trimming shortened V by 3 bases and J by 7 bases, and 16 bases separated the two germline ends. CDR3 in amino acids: CASSLGAVKRNEQFF. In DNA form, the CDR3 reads TGTGCCAGCAGTTTGGGGGCAGTAAAGCGGAATGAGCAGTTCTTC.

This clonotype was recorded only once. The CDR3 nucleotides are TGTGCCAGCAGCGCGGGACAGACTGGCGATTCACCCCTCCACTTT. Residues: CASSAGQTGDSPLHF. The gene calls are TRBV11-1 and TRBJ1-6; 7 nucleotides line up with TRBD1. The junction had 9 bases not matched to a gene; V was cut back by 5 bases and J by 8 bases. In germline, CDR1 is SGHAT, CDR2 FQDESV (reference sequence). CDR3 length equals 15 residues.

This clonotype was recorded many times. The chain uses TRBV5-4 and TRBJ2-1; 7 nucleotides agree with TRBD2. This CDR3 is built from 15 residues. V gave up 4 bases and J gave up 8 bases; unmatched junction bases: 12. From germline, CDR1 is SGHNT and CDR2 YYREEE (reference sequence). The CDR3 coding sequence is TGTGCCAGCAGCCTGGGGCTAGCGGCACCGGATGAGCAGTTCTTC. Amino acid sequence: CASSLGLAAPDEQFF.

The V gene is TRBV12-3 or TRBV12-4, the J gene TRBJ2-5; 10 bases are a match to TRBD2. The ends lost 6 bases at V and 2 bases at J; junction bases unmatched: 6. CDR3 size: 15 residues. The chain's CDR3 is CASRAAGGPQETQYF. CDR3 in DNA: TGTGCCAGCAGGGCAGCGGGGGGGCCTCAAGAGACCCAGTACTTC.

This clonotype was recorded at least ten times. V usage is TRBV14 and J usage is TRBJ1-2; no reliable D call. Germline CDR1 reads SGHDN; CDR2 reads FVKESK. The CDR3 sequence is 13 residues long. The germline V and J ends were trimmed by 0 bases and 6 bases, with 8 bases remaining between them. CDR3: CASSQDISDGYTF. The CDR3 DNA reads TGTGCCAGCAGCCAAGATATCAGCGATGGCTACACCTTC.

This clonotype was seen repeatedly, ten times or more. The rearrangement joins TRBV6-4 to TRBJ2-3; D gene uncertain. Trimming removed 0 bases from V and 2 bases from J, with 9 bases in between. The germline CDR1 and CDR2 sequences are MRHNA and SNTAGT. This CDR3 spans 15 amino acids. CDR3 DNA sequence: TGTGCCAGCAGTGACTCGATAGGTGACACAGATACGCAGTATTTT. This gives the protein CASSDSIGDTDTQYF.

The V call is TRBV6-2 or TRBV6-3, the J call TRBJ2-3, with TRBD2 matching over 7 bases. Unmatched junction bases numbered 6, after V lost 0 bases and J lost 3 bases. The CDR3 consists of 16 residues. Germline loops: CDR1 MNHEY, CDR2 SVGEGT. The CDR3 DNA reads TGTGCCAGCAGTTACTCTGCTTCGCGGGGGACAGATACGCAGTATTTT. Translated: CASSYSASRGTDTQYF.

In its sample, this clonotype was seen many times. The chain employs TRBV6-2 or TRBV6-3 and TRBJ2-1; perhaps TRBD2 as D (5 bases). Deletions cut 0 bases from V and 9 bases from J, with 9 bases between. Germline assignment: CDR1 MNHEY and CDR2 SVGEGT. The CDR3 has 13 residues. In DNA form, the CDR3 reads TGTGCCAGCAGTTACTCACTAGTGGTTGAGCAGTTCTTC. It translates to CASSYSLVVEQFF.